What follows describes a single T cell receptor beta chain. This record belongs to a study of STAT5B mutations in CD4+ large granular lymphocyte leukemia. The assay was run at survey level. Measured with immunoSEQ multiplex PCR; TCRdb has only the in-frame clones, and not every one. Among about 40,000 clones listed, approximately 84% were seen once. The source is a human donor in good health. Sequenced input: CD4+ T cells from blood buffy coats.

This CDR3 reads CAWSVDGITDTQYF. The CDR3 nucleotides are TGTGCCTGGAGTGTAGACGGGATCACAGATACGCAGTATTTT. The chain recombines TRBV30 with TRBJ2-3; D might be TRBD2 (5 bases). Trimming removed 0 bases at V and 2 bases at J, with 9 bases between. This CDR3 has 14 residues. Germline V gives CDR1 GTSNPN, CDR2 SVGIG (reference sequence).